This T cell receptor beta chain was retrieved from a study of T-cell memory formation after mild COVID-19. Whole-study context: Largely donor-specific sequence clusters came from a couple of donors. Broader study findings: There was a balanced CD4/CD8 profile in clones contracting day 15 to 85, and later expanders leaned CD4+. For contracting clones, CD4+ ones sat mainly in CM and EM, CD8+ in EMRA.

TCRdb re-called the 5' RACE reads through MiXCR, storing one row per CDR3 protein. The sample consists of about 250,000 distinct CDR3 sequences, 15% to 17% of them appearing once. This clonotype showed up many times. What it recognizes is unknown. This clonotype was obtained from an adult woman who had mild COVID-19 (a few samples of this study predate the infection). Cell type and time point are not known. The sample comprised PBMCs or a T cell subset sorted from them (not recorded which).

CDR3 DNA sequence: TGTGCCAGCATGACGGGACTTTCCTACGAGCAGTACTTC. Protein: CASMTGLSYEQYF. This chain connects TRBV7-2 to TRBJ2-7, with D maybe TRBD2 (6 bases). V shed 7 bases and J shed 1 base, with 11 bases lying between them. In germline, CDR1 is SGHTA, CDR2 FQGNSA. The CDR3 has 13 amino acids.